The 22 T cell receptor beta chains given below trace back to one sample, sequenced in a study of CD8+CD57+ T cells in acquired aplastic anemia listed by TCRdb under 2018. The listed sequencing device is Illumina HiSeq 2000. TCR beta VDJ combination and CDR3 sequence profiling used genomic DNA as the template. The public reads were reprocessed in TCRdb via fastp at Q25 and MiXCR, keeping in-frame beta chains. Each entry merges the rows of one CDR3 protein and shows their most common DNA and genes. In this sample the table shows 150,000 to 200,000 distinct CDR3 sequences, about half of which occur a single time. In total, the top ten clones hold around 3% of the sample. Sequenced material: sorted CD4+, CD8+, or CD8+CD57+ T cells (not recorded which) from PBMCs. All receptors come from a human donor in good health.

This clonotype was found many times. The gene calls are TRBV19 and TRBJ1-6; no definite D call. The CDR3 contains 14 residues. In germline, CDR1 is LNHDA, CDR2 SQIVND (reference sequence). The V gene lost 5 bases and the J gene lost 3 bases, with 8 bases spanning the gap. The CDR3, as DNA: TGTGCCAGTAGTGGCGGAGTCTATAATTCACCCCTCCACTTT. It codes for CASSGGVYNSPLHF.

Points on this clonotype: At one end the junction does not follow the germline gene, possibly because of a read error. The chain uses TRBV24-1 and TRBJ2-5; perhaps TRBD2 as D (5 bases). The CDR3 is 13 residues long. Germline V gene lookup returns CDR1 KGHDR and CDR2 SFDVKD. The CDR3 DNA reads as TGTGCCCCCAGTTCAACTAGTTGGGAGACCCAGTACTTC. Translating gives CAPSSTSWETQYF.

DNA of the CDR3: TGTGCCAGCAGTCCGACAGGGGATGGCTACACCTTC. Translating gives CASSPTGDGYTF. The rearrangement joins TRBV7-9 to TRBJ1-2; 8 bases align to TRBD1. CDR1 and CDR2 (germline): SEHNR, FQNEAQ (reference sequence). The V and J ends lost 6 bases and 6 bases, in that order; junction bases with no gene match: 3. This CDR3 spans 12 amino acids.

DNA for the CDR3: TGCAGCGTTGTCCGGAATCGCGAAGCTTTCTTT. This gives the protein CSVVRNREAFF. The chain is built from TRBV29-1 and TRBJ1-1; no firm D call. CDR1 and CDR2 (germline): SQVTM, ANQGSEA. V was clipped by 4 bases and J by 8 bases, with 11 bases between them. This CDR3 has 11 amino acids.

With respect to this clonotype: This could be a read error, since a much larger clone is one nucleotide away. The CDR3: CAGSLGRPTYEQYF. CDR3 coding DNA: TGTGCCGGCAGCTTAGGCAGGCCGACCTACGAGCAGTACTTC. This rearrangement joins TRBV11-3 to TRBJ2-7, with D hard to call. Germline V gene data show CDR1 as SGHNT and CDR2 as YENEEA. The CDR3 runs to 14 residues.

This clonotype was recorded many times. This chain connects TRBV7-2 to TRBJ2-7; D ambiguous. The germline V gene has CDR1 SGHTA and CDR2 FQGNSA. The CDR3 consists of 12 residues. V lost 3 bases and J lost 5, with 8 bases in between. In DNA, the CDR3 is TGTGCCAGCAGCTTTGTAGGAAACGAGCAGTACTTC. It translates to CASSFVGNEQYF.

This clonotype was observed a few times. The chain uses TRBV9 and TRBJ2-3; D uncertain. The CDR3 has 11 residues. The germline CDR1 and CDR2 sequences are SGDLS and YYNGEE. V was clipped by 6 bases and J by 8 bases, with 10 bases between them. The CDR3 reads CASMLWGTQYF. DNA for the CDR3: TGTGCCAGCATGCTCTGGGGTACGCAGTATTTT.

With regard to this clonotype: This could be a read error, since a much larger clone is one nucleotide away. The CDR3 DNA is TGTGCCACTCTCCCCGTTGGATCACCCCTCCACTTT. Translating gives CATLPVGSPLHF. The gene calls are TRBV28 and TRBJ1-6, with D hard to call. Germline values: CDR1 MDHEN, CDR2 SYDVKM. Trimming left V 10 bases short and J 10 bases short, with 14 bases between. The CDR3 is made up of 12 amino acids. The full variable domain, in which reference TRBV28 and TRBJ1-6 provide the parts outside the CDR3, is DVKVTQSSRYLVKRTGEKVFLECVQDMDHENMFWYRQDPGLGLRLIYFSYDVKMKEKGDIPEGYSVSREKKERFSLILESASTNQTSMYLCATLPVGSPLHFGNGTRLTVT.

This clonotype came up a few times. V is TRBV7-3 and J is TRBJ2-3, with D maybe TRBD1 (5 bases). Trimming shortened V by 4 bases and J by 4 bases, and 12 bases separated the two germline ends. This CDR3 has 14 residues. Germline assignment: CDR1 SGHTA and CDR2 FQGTGA. For the CDR3, the DNA is TGTGCCAGCAGCTCCCAGGGTAACGCAGATACGCAGTATTTT. This gives the protein CASSSQGNADTQYF.

This clonotype showed up many times. The chain carries TRBV12-3 or TRBV12-4 and TRBJ2-7; 9 nucleotides line up with TRBD1. The trim removed 5 bases at V and 5 bases at J, leaving 7 bases unmatched. There are 14 residues in the CDR3. This CDR3 is CASSRDREMDEQYF. The CDR3 DNA follows: TGTGCCAGCAGTCGGGACAGGGAGATGGACGAGCAGTACTTC.

As concerns this clonotype: At one end the junction does not follow the germline gene, possibly because of a read error. The chain links TRBV7-2 to TRBJ2-7; the match to TRBD2 covers 14 bases. Germline CDR1 and CDR2: SGHTA and FQGNSA. The CDR3 is 13 amino acids. The CDR3 DNA reads as TGTGCCAGCAGCTTAGGGGGGACTAGCGGGAGAAGCTTC. This translates into CASSLGGTSGRSF.

V and J are TRBV9 and TRBJ2-3, with D uncertain. V lost 10 bases and J 5 bases, leaving 5 bases between the germline ends. Germline V CDR1 and CDR2: SGDLS, YYNGEE. This CDR3 has 9 residues. The CDR3 nucleotides are TGTGCCGGTGGAGATACGCAGTATTTT. Protein sequence: CAGGDTQYF.

The chain has TRBV25-1 and TRBJ2-1; 13 bases align to TRBD2. The CDR3 is 16 amino acids. Germline assignment: CDR1 MGHDK and CDR2 SYGVNS. Trimming removed 5 bases from V and 6 bases from J; junction bases left unmatched: 7. CDR3 sequence: CASSTGTSGTANEQFF. CDR3 coding DNA: TGTGCCAGCAGTACCGGGACTAGCGGGACCGCCAATGAGCAGTTCTTC. The full variable domain, with the rest looked up from reference TRBV25-1 and TRBJ2-1, is EADIYQTPRYLVIGTGKKITLECSQTMGHDKMYWYQQDPGMELHLIHYSYGVNSTEKGDLSSESTVSRIRTEHFPLTLESARPSHTSQYLCASSTGTSGTANEQFFGPGTRLTVL.

This clonotype was seen only a few times. V and J are TRBV5-5 and TRBJ2-5; 8 bases align to TRBD2. Germline V gene sequence: CDR1 SGHKS, CDR2 YYEKEE (reference sequence). Trimming at V came to 4 bases and at J to 3 bases, leaving 14 bases not matched to a gene. The CDR3 is 17 residues long. The CDR3 sequence: CASSVRVTSGGEETQYF. The DNA of the CDR3 is TGTGCCAGCAGCGTGAGGGTCACCTCCGGGGGGGAAGAGACCCAGTACTTC.

The gene calls are TRBV6-2 or TRBV6-3 and TRBJ2-1; 10 bases agree with TRBD2. Germline V gene lookup returns CDR1 MNHEY and CDR2 SVGEGT. This CDR3 comprises 18 residues. V dropped 3 bases and J dropped 4; count of bases not matched to a gene: 12. CDR3 region: CASSYALAGAGVYNEQFF. CDR3 coding DNA: TGTGCCAGCAGTTATGCCCTAGCGGGAGCTGGGGTATACAATGAGCAGTTCTTC.

The chain joins TRBV7-6 to TRBJ2-7; tentatively, D is TRBD2 (6 bases). Germline V gene data show CDR1 as SGHVS and CDR2 as FNYEAQ. The CDR3 totals 15 residues. V was trimmed by 0 bases and J by 5 bases, leaving 14 bases between them. CDR3 protein: CASSLAPGRGNEQYF. CDR3 nucleotides: TGTGCCAGCAGCTTAGCGCCGGGCCGGGGGAACGAGCAGTACTTC.

This clonotype was counted a few times. The genes are TRBV28 and TRBJ2-7; no definite D call. Trimming cost V 3 bases and J 1 base, with 10 bases left between them. There are 14 residues in the CDR3. The germline gives CDR1 MDHEN, CDR2 SYDVKM. CDR3 sequence (DNA): TGTGCCAGCAGTTTTTCCCATTTATCCTACGAGCAGTACTTC. This codes for CASSFSHLSYEQYF.

This clonotype was detected only once. This rearrangement joins TRBV20-1 to TRBJ1-6; no definite D call. This CDR3 spans 14 amino acids. The V and J ends lost 3 bases and 9 bases respectively, with 15 bases between them. Per germline, CDR1 DFQATT and CDR2 SNEGSKA (reference sequence). CDR3 amino acids: CSASELEPGSPLHF. The CDR3 DNA reads TGCAGTGCTAGTGAATTGGAGCCGGGTTCACCCCTCCACTTT.

This chain links TRBV13 with TRBJ2-7; D gene uncertain. CDR1 and CDR2 (germline): PRHDT, FYEKMQ (reference sequence). The V end was cut by 1 base, the J end by 1 base, with 2 bases between. The CDR3 totals 12 residues. CDR3 sequence: CASSLESYEQYF. The CDR3 region has the DNA TGTGCCAGCAGCTTAGAATCCTACGAGCAGTACTTC.

There are a few counts of this clonotype. The V call is TRBV24-1, the J call TRBJ2-1; D unresolved. Per germline, CDR1 KGHDR and CDR2 SFDVKD. The V and J ends lost 8 bases and 7 bases respectively, with 8 bases between them. The CDR3 sequence is 11 residues long. The CDR3 sequence: CATTQGNEQFF. The CDR3 DNA reads as TGTGCCACCACCCAAGGAAATGAGCAGTTCTTC.

In this sample, this clonotype turned up many times. This chain uses TRBV12-3 or TRBV12-4 with TRBJ2-3; D is undetermined. Trimming cost V 4 bases and J 4 bases, with 3 bases left between them. There are 11 residues in the CDR3. The CDR3 sequence is CASSYSDTQYF. CDR3 sequence (DNA): TGTGCCAGCAGTTATTCAGATACGCAGTATTTT.

This clonotype was counted at least ten times. The rearrangement uses TRBV7-2 and TRBJ2-7; unclear D gene. Trimming shortened V by 5 bases and J by 0 bases, and 8 bases separated the two germline ends. The CDR3 spans 13 residues. CDR1 SGHTA and CDR2 FQGNSA come from the germline V gene. Here the CDR3 DNA reads TGTGCCAGCAGCAACGCCCCCTCCTACGAGCAGTACTTC. Translation gives CASSNAPSYEQYF. Combining the CDR3 with reference TRBV7-2 and TRBJ2-7 gives the whole variable domain GAGVSQSPSNKVTEKGKDVELRCDPISGHTALYWYRQSLGQGLEFLIYFQGNSAPDKSGLPSDRFSAERTGGSVSTLTIQRTQQEDSAVYLCASSNAPSYEQYFGPGTRLTVT.